A single sample gave rise to the 30 T cell receptor beta chains below, sequenced in a study of human T cells and chemical hapten exposure. Each CDR3 protein is one row after TCRdb ran MiXCR on the RACE reads. The sample includes over 80,000 distinct CDR3 sequences, approximately 11% seen only once; the top ten take 0.85% to 1.2%. Time point: patch test 3, about 24 weeks after DPC sensitization. Treatment denoted: therapeutic diphenylcyclopropenone sensitization with weekly scalp DPC. Sequences were derived from whole blood, sampled in connection with sensitization to the hapten diphenylcyclopropenone (DPC). These receptors came from a woman aged 25-40 years with alopecia areata. Some clones in this sample may be carry-over from other donors' samples.

This clonotype was recorded a few times. CDR3 sequence (DNA): TGTGCCAGCAGCCACATGGGAGGCGGGGCGAACACCGGGGAGCTGTTTTTT. It translates to CASSHMGGGANTGELFF. The V and J genes are TRBV14 and TRBJ2-2, with TRBD2 as a possible D gene (6 bases). The CDR3 runs 17 residues. From germline, CDR1 is SGHDN and CDR2 FVKESK. V gave up 3 bases and J gave up 0 bases, with 14 bases separating them.

This clonotype was picked up a small number of times. The chain employs TRBV11-2 and TRBJ2-3; 8 positions match TRBD2. Trimming at V came to 2 bases and at J to 0 bases, leaving 7 bases not matched to a gene. The CDR3 runs to 17 residues. Germline loops: CDR1 SGHAT, CDR2 FQNNGV. CDR3 nucleotides: TGTGCCAGCAGCTTATCGGCCACTAGCGGCAGCACAGATACGCAGTATTTT. Translation: CASSLSATSGSTDTQYF.

V and J are TRBV7-2 and TRBJ2-7, with a weak D call TRBD1 (5 bases). The germline V and J ends were trimmed by 5 bases and 8 bases, with 13 bases remaining between them. Germline V gene data show CDR1 as SGHTA and CDR2 as FQGNSA. The CDR3 consists of 12 residues. CDR3 loop: CASSIAGYKQYF. The CDR3 DNA is TGTGCCAGCAGCATCGCAGGGTATAAGCAGTACTTC.

This clonotype was seen repeatedly, ten times or more. The chain is built from TRBV6-6 and TRBJ1-1; D unclear. Germline V gene lookup returns CDR1 MNHNY and CDR2 SVGAGI (reference sequence). Trimming took 8 bases from V and 2 from J, leaving 15 bases between them. The CDR3 runs to 14 residues. CDR3 region: CASVSPHTNTEAFF. CDR3 DNA sequence: TGTGCCAGCGTCTCGCCTCACACCAACACTGAAGCTTTCTTT.

There are many counts of this clonotype. This chain connects TRBV7-9 to TRBJ2-3; 7 bases line up with TRBD1. This CDR3 contains 14 residues. Looked up from germline, CDR1 is SEHNR and CDR2 is FQNEAQ (reference sequence). J gave up 3 bases and V 3 bases, and 3 bases lay outside the gene matches. The CDR3 nucleotides are TGTGCCAGCAGCTTTAGGGGGCTGACAGATACGCAGTATTTT. It encodes CASSFRGLTDTQYF.

This clonotype appeared many times. This rearrangement joins TRBV20-1 to TRBJ2-5; tentatively, D is TRBD1 or TRBD2 (6 bases each). Trimming stripped 6 bases from V and 2 bases from J, with 13 bases between. This CDR3 contains 13 residues. Germline assignment: CDR1 DFQATT and CDR2 SNEGSKA (reference sequence). The CDR3 coding sequence is TGCAGTGCCCTAGAGGGGGGTCAAGAGACCCAGTACTTC. This encodes CSALEGGQETQYF.

V is TRBV5-8 and J is TRBJ2-3; 12 bases match TRBD2. Trimming at V came to 2 bases and at J to 7 bases, leaving 11 bases not matched to a gene. Germline CDR1 reads SGHTS; CDR2 reads YDEGEE. This CDR3 has 17 amino acids. The CDR3 region is CASSLRLAGAAQNTQYF. DNA of the CDR3: TGTGCCAGCAGCTTAAGACTAGCGGGGGCCGCTCAGAATACGCAGTATTTT.

V usage is TRBV6-6 and J usage is TRBJ1-5; 10 nucleotides line up with TRBD1. The germline V gene has CDR1 MNHNY and CDR2 SVGAGI (reference sequence). The CDR3 extends over 17 amino acids. V was clipped by 5 bases and J by 1 base; unmatched bases: 8. The CDR3 reads CASSPGTGVGSNQPQHF. The CDR3 region has the DNA TGTGCCAGCAGTCCCGGGACAGGGGTAGGGAGCAATCAGCCCCAGCATTTT.

There are many counts of this clonotype. The chain combines TRBV20-1 with TRBJ2-5; 10 bases are a match to TRBD2. The CDR3 has 14 amino acids. CDR1 is DFQATT, CDR2 SNEGSKA, per germline (reference sequence). Trimming took 5 bases from V and 4 from J; bases not matched to a gene: 7. Here the CDR3 reads CSAYASGSLETQYF. CDR3 bases: TGCAGTGCTTATGCTAGCGGGAGTTTAGAGACCCAGTACTTC.

In its sample, this clonotype was seen a few times. The CDR3, as DNA: TGTGCCAGCACCAAAGGGGGCGAGCCCAATGAGCAGTTCTTC. It codes for CASTKGGEPNEQFF. The rearrangement uses TRBV9 and TRBJ2-1; 7 bases are a match to TRBD1. Germline lookup yields CDR1 SGDLS and CDR2 YYNGEE. The junction had 9 bases not matched to a gene; V was cut back by 6 bases and J by 6 bases. The CDR3 spans 14 residues.

This clonotype has ten or more counts. The chain couples TRBV5-4 to TRBJ2-2, with 10 bases aligning to TRBD2. CDR3 size: 15 residues. Germline V gives CDR1 SGHNT, CDR2 YYREEE (reference sequence). The V gene end was trimmed by 4 bases and the J gene end by 1 base; junction bases not matched to a gene: 1. In nucleotides, the CDR3 is TGTGCCAGCAGCAGGACTAGCGGGAACACCGGGGAGCTGTTTTTT. Its translation: CASSRTSGNTGELFF.

Ten or more counts support this clonotype. The chain employs TRBV6-6 and TRBJ2-7; D gene uncertain. With 6 bases removed from V and 3 bases from J, the gap between germline ends came to 6 bases. CDR1 is MNHNY, CDR2 SVGAGI, per germline (reference sequence). CDR3 length: 11 amino acids. CDR3 region: CASSGLYEQYF. In nucleotides, the CDR3 is TGTGCCAGCAGCGGGCTCTACGAGCAGTACTTC.

This chain uses TRBV9 with TRBJ2-1, with D possibly being TRBD1 (6 bases). Germline loops: CDR1 SGDLS, CDR2 YYNGEE. The ends were cut back, 6 bases at V and 3 bases at J, with 13 bases in the middle. There are 14 residues in the CDR3. CDR3: CASTFKDSYNEQFF. DNA of the CDR3: TGTGCCAGCACCTTCAAGGACAGCTACAATGAGCAGTTCTTC.

This chain connects TRBV28 to TRBJ2-6; 7 nucleotides match TRBD1. V lost 6 bases to trimming and J lost 4 bases; unmatched junction nucleotides: 9. Looked up from germline, CDR1 is MDHEN and CDR2 is SYDVKM. The CDR3 contains 16 residues. The CDR3 here is CASSKQGYLGANVLTF. CDR3 nucleotides: TGTGCCAGCAGCAAACAGGGGTACCTAGGGGCCAACGTCCTGACTTTC.

This clonotype was seen many times. The CDR3 region has the DNA TGTGCCAGCAGCTTAGCCGGGGCAGGGGACAGCACAGATACGCAGTATTTT. Its protein is CASSLAGAGDSTDTQYF. V is TRBV7-3 and J is TRBJ2-3; TRBD1 is a possible D gene (6 bases). Trimming took 2 bases from V and 0 from J, leaving 15 bases between them. The germline gives CDR1 SGHTA, CDR2 FQGTGA. This CDR3 comprises 17 residues.

This clonotype occurred many times. The chain carries TRBV20-1 and TRBJ2-7, with D unclear. The CDR3 is 11 amino acids. V was pared by 2 bases and J by 3 bases, with 5 bases between. Germline CDR1 and CDR2: DFQATT and SNEGSKA (reference sequence). For the CDR3, the DNA is TGCAGTGCTAGATTAGACTACGAGCAGTACTTC. It encodes CSARLDYEQYF.

The V call is TRBV12-3 or TRBV12-4, the J call TRBJ2-7, with 9 bases lining up with TRBD1. The trim removed 5 bases at V and 2 bases at J, leaving 7 bases unmatched. CDR3 length: 15 amino acids. CDR3 sequence: CASSRGQGIPYEQYF. CDR3 nucleotides: TGTGCCAGCAGTCGCGGACAGGGGATCCCCTACGAGCAGTACTTC.

In its sample, this clonotype was seen a few times. The chain is built from TRBV5-1 and TRBJ2-1; 7 nucleotides agree with TRBD1. Germline assignment: CDR1 SGHRS and CDR2 YFSETQ. The V gene end was trimmed by 5 bases and the J gene end by 8 bases; junction bases not matched to a gene: 10. The CDR3 contains 14 residues. The CDR3 DNA reads as TGCGCCAGCAGTATACAGGGGTTAATCGATGAGCAGTTCTTC. Amino acids: CASSIQGLIDEQFF. Looking up the rest from reference TRBV5-1 and TRBJ2-1 gives the full variable domain: KAGVTQTPRYLIKTRGQQVTLSCSPISGHRSVSWYQQTPGQGLQFLFEYFSETQRNKGNFPGRFSGRQFSNSRSEMNVSTLELGDSALYLCASSIQGLIDEQFFGPGTRLTVL.

V gene TRBV30 combines with J gene TRBJ1-1; TRBD1 might be the D (5 bases). Per germline, CDR1 GTSNPN and CDR2 SVGIG (reference sequence). The ends were cut back, 3 bases at V and 0 bases at J, with 20 bases in the middle. The CDR3 length is 17 residues. This CDR3 reads CAWSRNKNRLLNTEAFF. CDR3 nucleotides: TGTGCCTGGAGCCGAAACAAAAACAGGTTATTGAACACTGAAGCTTTCTTT.

In this sample, this clonotype turned up a few times. This rearrangement joins TRBV19 to TRBJ2-2; possible D gene TRBD1, 6 bases. This CDR3 region has 14 residues. The V end lost 5 bases, the J end lost 7 bases, and 14 bases lay between the germline ends. The germline gives CDR1 LNHDA, CDR2 SQIVND (reference sequence). CDR3 sequence reads: CASSSQTGRGELFF. CDR3 DNA: TGTGCCAGTAGTTCTCAGACAGGACGCGGGGAGCTGTTTTTT.

The rearrangement uses TRBV28 and TRBJ1-1; D is unclear. CDR3 size: 13 residues. CDR1 and CDR2 (germline): MDHEN, SYDVKM. The V gene lost 2 bases and the J gene lost 4 bases, with 8 bases spanning the gap. The CDR3 sequence: CASSLRLSTEAFF. CDR3 nucleotides: TGTGCCAGCAGTTTACGCCTGAGCACTGAAGCTTTCTTT.

Ten or more counts support this clonotype. The V and J genes are TRBV5-1 and TRBJ1-1, with a tentative D call TRBD1 (5 bases). V lost 5 bases and J 5 bases, leaving 16 bases between the germline ends. The germline CDR1 and CDR2 sequences are SGHRS and YFSETQ. The CDR3 contains 14 residues. CDR3 DNA sequence: TGCGCCAGCAGTCCCAGGGATGAGGGGACTGAAGCTTTCTTT. Its protein is CASSPRDEGTEAFF. The whole variable domain, filled in from reference TRBV5-1 and TRBJ1-1, reads KAGVTQTPRYLIKTRGQQVTLSCSPISGHRSVSWYQQTPGQGLQFLFEYFSETQRNKGNFPGRFSGRQFSNSRSEMNVSTLELGDSALYLCASSPRDEGTEAFFGQGTRLTVV.

This clonotype has just a few counts. The chain joins TRBV20-1 to TRBJ2-5; 11 bases map to TRBD2. CDR3 length: 15 residues. Trimming took 6 bases from V and 1 from J; bases not matched to a gene: 7. Germline V gives CDR1 DFQATT, CDR2 SNEGSKA (reference sequence). Here the CDR3 DNA reads TGCAGTGCCCAAGCCGGGACTAGCGGCCAAGAGACCCAGTACTTC. Amino acids: CSAQAGTSGQETQYF.

This clonotype was counted only a few times. This chain joins TRBV28 and TRBJ2-3; 11 bases match TRBD2. The CDR3 totals 17 residues. Germline assignment: CDR1 MDHEN and CDR2 SYDVKM. V dropped 7 bases and J dropped 5; count of bases not matched to a gene: 14. The CDR3 spells CASTPPGSGGGIDTQYF. CDR3 sequence (DNA): TGTGCCAGCACACCCCCCGGTAGCGGGGGGGGTATAGATACGCAGTATTTT. The whole variable domain, filled in from reference TRBV28 and TRBJ2-3, reads DVKVTQSSRYLVKRTGEKVFLECVQDMDHENMFWYRQDPGLGLRLIYFSYDVKMKEKGDIPEGYSVSREKKERFSLILESASTNQTSMYLCASTPPGSGGGIDTQYFGPGTRLTVL.

This clonotype was counted many times. The chain carries TRBV10-1 and TRBJ2-2; D unresolved. The CDR3 has 13 residues. The ends were cut back, 2 bases at V and 4 bases at J, with 5 bases in the middle. In germline, CDR1 is WNHNN, CDR2 SYGVQD (reference sequence). In DNA, the CDR3 is TGCGCCAGCAGTGAGCGGGCCACCGGGGAGCTGTTTTTT. Protein: CASSERATGELFF.

This clonotype has a count of ten or more. The rearrangement links TRBV20-1 to TRBJ1-1; weak D call: TRBD1 (6 bases). This CDR3 region has 13 residues. V shed 7 bases and J shed 2 bases, with 14 bases lying between them. In germline, CDR1 is DFQATT, CDR2 SNEGSKA (reference sequence). The CDR3: CSGLGTTNTEAFF. The CDR3 DNA reads TGCAGTGGGCTGGGGACAACAAACACTGAAGCTTTCTTT.

This clonotype has a count of ten or more. V and J are TRBV28 and TRBJ2-1, with 13 bases fitting TRBD2. Germline-derived CDR1 and CDR2 are MDHEN and SYDVKM. CDR3 length: 15 amino acids. The junction had 4 bases not matched to a gene; V was cut back by 5 bases and J by 6 bases. The CDR3 nucleotides are TGTGCCAGCAGTACAACTAGCGGGGGGGTCAATGAGCAGTTCTTC. This sequence encodes CASSTTSGGVNEQFF.

This clonotype was recorded many times. The chain uses TRBV28 and TRBJ2-7; D possibly corresponds to TRBD2 (5 bases). The germline gives CDR1 MDHEN, CDR2 SYDVKM. Trimming shortened V by 3 bases and J by 6 bases, and 9 bases separated the two germline ends. The CDR3 length is 12 residues. The CDR3 DNA reads as TGTGCCAGCAGTTTGGTGAGCGGCGAGCAGTACGTC. It codes for CASSLVSGEQYV.

Here the CDR3 reads CASSQTPAAGENIQYF. CDR3 nucleotide sequence: TGCGCCAGCAGCCAAACCCCCGCAGCAGGGGAGAACATTCAGTACTTC. V usage is TRBV4-3 and J usage is TRBJ2-4; tentative D call: TRBD1 (6 bases). The CDR3 totals 16 residues. Germline V CDR1 and CDR2: LGHNA, YSLEER. The V end lost 2 bases, the J end lost 7 bases, and 18 bases lay between the germline ends.

In DNA form, the CDR3 reads TGTGCCAGCAAACAGGGGTTCGACCAGCCCCAGCATTTT. It encodes CASKQGFDQPQHF. The chain recombines TRBV6-6 with TRBJ1-5, with 7 nucleotides matching TRBD1. V lost 7 bases to trimming and J lost 7 bases; unmatched junction nucleotides: 7. CDR3 length: 13 residues. The germline CDR1 and CDR2 sequences are MNHNY and SVGAGI (reference sequence).